One sample yielded the 16 T cell receptor beta chains listed below, sequenced in a study of T cells in Graves' hyperthyroidism and ophthalmopathy. Using RNA transcripts as the source, TCR beta CDR3 regions were amplified. When the TCR CDR3 underwent first-round RT-PCR, the HTBI primer set was used. A single record per CDR3 protein comes from TCRdb applying MiXCR to the multiplex PCR reads. This table holds under 350,000 distinct CDR3 sequences, 15% to 20% found once. The sequenced sample was blood. All receptors come from a woman aged 50 to 65 with Graves' hyperthyroidism.

V usage is TRBV5-5 and J usage is TRBJ2-6; D unclear. The CDR3 is 14 residues long. Germline V gene data show CDR1 as SGHKS and CDR2 as YYEKEE (reference sequence). Trimming took 3 bases from V and 0 from J, leaving 4 bases between them. CDR3 bases: TGTGCCAGCAGCTGGGTCTCTGGGGCCAACGTCCTGACTTTC. Amino acid sequence: CASSWVSGANVLTF.

The chain carries TRBV2 and TRBJ2-1; 7 nucleotides match TRBD1. The germline V gene encodes CDR1 SNHLY and CDR2 FYNNEI. Germline trimming cut 8 bases from V and 11 bases from J; bases unmatched to any gene: 6. The CDR3 extends over 11 amino acids. The CDR3 DNA sequence: TGTGCCAGCTTAGGGGACAGCCAGCAGTTCTTC. Translating gives CASLGDSQQFF.

This clonotype was seen more than once but under ten times. This sequence joins TRBV12-3 or TRBV12-4 and TRBJ1-3, with D unclear. The germline V and J ends were trimmed by 0 bases and 3 bases, with 3 bases remaining between them. This CDR3 contains 13 residues. CDR3 protein: CASSLALGNTIYF. The CDR3 bases are TGTGCCAGCAGTTTAGCGCTTGGAAACACCATATATTTT.

This clonotype was observed many times. This chain uses TRBV12-3 or TRBV12-4 with TRBJ1-1, with D hard to call. The CDR3 is 12 residues long. Trimming removed 4 bases from V and 4 bases from J, with 7 bases in between. The CDR3 nucleotides are TGTGCCAGCAGTTCCATTGCCACTGAAGCTTTCTTT. Encoded protein: CASSSIATEAFF.

This clonotype was recorded many times. The chain recombines TRBV20-1 with TRBJ2-5; 9 nucleotides match TRBD2. Germline assignment: CDR1 DFQATT and CDR2 SNEGSKA (reference sequence). Unmatched junction bases numbered 4, after V lost 0 bases and J lost 2 bases. The CDR3 has 15 residues. The CDR3 bases are TGCAGTGCTAGAGATCAGACTAGCGGACAAGAGACCCAGTACTTC. Translated: CSARDQTSGQETQYF.

There are many counts of this clonotype. The chain combines TRBV18 with TRBJ2-1; 7 bases map to TRBD1. Germline loops: CDR1 KGHSH, CDR2 LQKENI. This CDR3 has 13 amino acids. The V gene end was trimmed by 3 bases and the J gene end by 6 bases; junction bases not matched to a gene: 2. CDR3 loop: CASSPGQTNEQFF. In DNA, the CDR3 is TGTGCCAGCTCACCGGGACAGACCAATGAGCAGTTCTTC. Drawing the rest from reference TRBV18 and TRBJ2-1, the complete variable domain is NAGVMQNPRHLVRRRGQEARLRCSPMKGHSHVYWYRQLPEEGLKFMVYLQKENIIDESGMPKERFSAEFPKEGPSILRIQQVVRGDSAAYFCASSPGQTNEQFFGPGTRLTVL.

This clonotype appeared many times. This sequence joins TRBV3-1 and TRBJ2-3, with D uncertain. The CDR3 spans 15 residues. The V gene lost 1 base and the J gene lost 2 bases, with 10 bases spanning the gap. CDR1 LGHDT and CDR2 YNNKEL come from the germline V gene (reference sequence). The CDR3 DNA sequence: TGTGCCAGCAGCCAAGTCAGGAGCGCCACAGATACGCAGTATTTT. This sequence encodes CASSQVRSATDTQYF.

This clonotype was seen many times. This chain connects TRBV11-2 to TRBJ2-5; 8 positions agree with TRBD2. Germline CDR1 is SGHAT and CDR2 is FQNNGV. This CDR3 contains 15 residues. V lost 1 base and J lost 1; bases outside the gene matches: 2. Written as DNA, the CDR3 is TGTGCCAGCAGCTTAGTTGGGACTAGCCAAGAGACCCAGTACTTC. Its translation is CASSLVGTSQETQYF.

This chain's CDR3 is CASARGGTSGTYTGELFF. CDR3 sequence (DNA): TGTGCCAGCGCCAGGGGGGGAACTAGCGGGACCTACACCGGGGAGCTGTTTTTT. This sequence joins TRBV6-2 or TRBV6-3 and TRBJ2-2; 10 positions agree with TRBD2. The CDR3 covers 18 residues. Trimming at V came to 8 bases and at J to 3 bases, leaving 15 bases not matched to a gene. Germline CDR1 and CDR2: MNHEY and SVGEGT.

This clonotype was counted at least ten times. The chain recombines TRBV4-1 with TRBJ1-1, with D unresolved. The CDR3 spans 13 residues. Germline-derived CDR1 and CDR2 are MGHRA and YSYEKL. V was cut by 1 base and J by 4 bases, with 7 bases left in between. The CDR3 region has the DNA TGCGCCAGCAGCCAAGCGGCCATCACTGAAGCTTTCTTT. Translated, it gives CASSQAAITEAFF.

V usage is TRBV6-1 and J usage is TRBJ1-2; D gene ambiguous. The germline CDR1 and CDR2 sequences are MNHNS and SASEGT. This CDR3 is built from 13 residues. V was pared by 5 bases and J by 0 bases, with 7 bases between. The CDR3 region is CASSRESNYGYTF. CDR3 bases: TGTGCCAGCAGTCGGGAGTCTAACTATGGCTACACCTTC.

The CDR3: CASSLYATNEQYF. In DNA form, the CDR3 reads TGTGCCAGCAGTTTATATGCCACCAACGAGCAGTACTTC. The chain couples TRBV28 to TRBJ2-7; D is unresolved. The CDR3 runs to 13 residues. With 1 base removed from V and 5 bases from J, the gap between germline ends came to 9 bases. CDR1 MDHEN and CDR2 SYDVKM come from the germline V gene.

Ten or more counts support this clonotype. This chain joins TRBV28 and TRBJ2-1; TRBD2 matches at 10 bases. This CDR3 has 15 amino acids. V was pared by 2 bases and J by 5 bases, with 3 bases of the junction left unmatched. From germline, CDR1 is MDHEN and CDR2 SYDVKM. The CDR3 sequence is CASSLTLAGHNEQFF. CDR3 DNA sequence: TGTGCCAGCAGTTTAACACTAGCGGGGCACAATGAGCAGTTCTTC.

In this sample, this clonotype turned up a few times. CDR3 nucleotides: TGTGCCAGCTCACCACCGGACGCTGGGATCACTGAAGCTTTCTTT. Residues: CASSPPDAGITEAFF. The chain combines TRBV18 with TRBJ1-1; no firm D call. V gave up 0 bases and J gave up 4 bases, with 12 bases separating them. This CDR3 region has 15 residues. The V gene's germline CDR1 is KGHSH and CDR2 LQKENI.

The table lists this clonotype with a few counts. The chain employs TRBV5-1 and TRBJ1-2; D perhaps matches TRBD1 (6 bases). The CDR3 contains 16 residues. Looked up from germline, CDR1 is SGHRS and CDR2 is YFSETQ. V was trimmed by 1 base and J by 3 bases, leaving 16 bases between them. Here the CDR3 reads CASSLYPGDSYYGYTF. CDR3 DNA sequence: TGCGCCAGCAGCTTGTACCCAGGGGACTCCTACTATGGCTACACCTTC.

This clonotype was counted many times. J is TRBJ2-7 and V is TRBV28, with D possibly matching TRBD2 (5 bases). CDR3 length: 13 amino acids. In germline, CDR1 is MDHEN, CDR2 SYDVKM. V lost 8 bases, J lost 6 bases, and 17 bases lay in between. CDR3 region: CASEDGGLVEQYF. CDR3 DNA: TGTGCCAGCGAGGACGGAGGCCTGGTCGAGCAGTACTTC.